These T cell receptor beta chains were read from a single sample in a study of PD-L1 blockade in urothelial cancer. This table comes from immunoSEQ multiplex PCR, and its TCRdb copy is limited to in-frame clones, with some not included. The profile shows 100,000 or so clones, roughly nine tenths of them singletons. The sequenced sample was PBMCs, obtained around atezolizumab (anti-PD-L1) treatment. The receptor set was obtained from a woman older than 75 with urothelial cancer. Each CDR3 is given with its conserved first and last residue. The D gene is left open where the match is weak. Where a row states a size, it is once, few, many or the class of an expanded clone; other rows omit it.

>.|.|TRBV7-2|TRBJ1-3
CASSSDRISGNTIYF
TGTGCCAGCAGCTCGGACAGAATCTCTGGAAACACCATATATTTT
>.|TRBD2|TRBV7-3|TRBJ2-1
CASSLGGRVTNEQFF
TGTGCCAGCAGCTTAGGCGGGAGGGTTACTAATGAGCAGTTCTTC
>.|.|TRBV7-2|TRBJ2-2
CASSPIARGTGELFF
TGTGCCAGCAGCCCTATTGCCCGGGGCACCGGGGAGCTGTTTTTT
>.|.|TRBV6-5|TRBJ1-2
CASRTDRWSGYTF
TGTGCCAGCAGGACAGACAGGTGGAGTGGCTACACCTTC
>.|.|TRBV28|TRBJ1-5
CASRGALLSNQPQHF
TGTGCCAGCAGGGGGGCCCTACTTAGCAATCAGCCCCAGCATTTT
>.|.|TRBV6-6|TRBJ1-1
CASSYSTGAEAFF
TGTGCCAGCAGTTACTCGACGGGGGCTGAAGCTTTCTTT
>.|TRBD1|TRBV2|TRBJ1-1
CASSEGQGFTEAFF
TGTGCCAGCAGTGAGGGACAGGGCTTCACTGAAGCTTTCTTT
>.|.|TRBV19|TRBJ2-5
CASSIWGEGQETQYF
TGTGCCAGTAGTATCTGGGGGGAAGGGCAAGAGACCCAGTACTTC
>.|.|TRBV11-2|TRBJ1-2
CASSLDTGTLYGYTF
TGTGCCAGCAGCTTAGATACAGGCACGCTCTATGGCTACACCTTC
>once|.|TRBV27|TRBJ2-4
CASSLWTATAKNIQYF
TGTGCCAGCAGTTTATGGACAGCTACAGCCAAAAACATTCAGTACTTC
>.|TRBD2|TRBV5-6|TRBJ2-4
CASSLDRGDIQYF
TGTGCCAGCAGCCTGGACCGGGGGGACATTCAGTACTTC
>.|.|TRBV30|TRBJ1-2
CAWSVSGLNGYTF
TGTGCCTGGAGTGTATCAGGGTTGAATGGCTACACCTTC
>.|TRBD2|TRBV15|TRBJ2-1
CATSAGLAGVEQFF
TGTGCCACCAGCGCGGGACTAGCGGGAGTTGAGCAGTTCTTC
>.|TRBD1|TRBV28|TRBJ1-2
CASSLEGARGYTF
TGTGCCAGCAGTTTGGAGGGGGCAAGGGGCTACACCTTC
>.|.|TRBV9|TRBJ2-7
CASSVATYEQYF
TGTGCCAGCAGCGTAGCCACCTACGAGCAGTACTTC
>once|TRBD2|TRBV9|TRBJ2-7
CASSVAGLAHYEQYF
TGTGCCAGCAGCGTAGCAGGACTAGCGCACTACGAGCAGTACTTC
>.|.|TRBV30|TRBJ2-3
CAWSVQDTQYF
TGTGCCTGGAGTGTACAAGATACGCAGTATTTT
>.|TRBD2|TRBV19|TRBJ2-1
CASSTLTSGPREQFF
TGTGCCAGTAGTACCCTAACTAGCGGGCCAAGGGAGCAGTTCTTC
>once|TRBD2|TRBV14|TRBJ2-1
CASSQDRKASGSSSYNEQFF
TGTGCCAGCAGCCAAGATAGGAAAGCTAGCGGGAGCAGCTCCTACAATGAGCAGTTCTTC
>.|.|TRBV18|TRBJ2-3
CASSPLPSTDTQYF
TGTGCCAGCTCACCACTCCCTTCCACAGATACGCAGTATTTT
>.|.|TRBV2|TRBJ2-7
CASSAFLAAYEQYF
TGTGCCAGCAGTGCCTTCCTAGCCGCCTACGAGCAGTACTTC
>.|TRBD1|TRBV7-9|TRBJ1-3
CASSQTGAGNTIYF
TGTGCCAGCAGCCAGACAGGGGCTGGAAACACCATATATTTT
>.|TRBD1|TRBV28|TRBJ1-2
CASSPGDSRTNYGYTF
TGTGCCAGCAGTCCAGGGGACAGCAGGACTAACTATGGCTACACCTTC
>.|.|TRBV28|TRBJ1-1
CASSPASPGMAFF
TGTGCCAGCAGTCCGGCGTCTCCAGGAATGGCTTTCTTT